These 28 T cell receptor beta chains share one sample of origin, sequenced in a study of T-cell reconstitution after alpha-beta-depleted transplantation in children. Unique molecular identifiers were used in preparing the TCRbeta library. Via MiXCR, TCRdb re-called the PCR reads, giving one row per CDR3 protein. The table includes some 830,000 distinct CDR3 sequences, 15% to 20% detected once. This sample comprised PBMCs, mostly from graft donor cells, obtained 360 days after TCRalphabeta/CD19-depleted stem cell transplant. These receptors originate from a male patient younger than 18 who had a stem cell transplant for acute lymphoblastic leukemia, so the T cells may come from the graft donor.

The chain couples TRBV7-8 to TRBJ2-7; no firm D call. V lost 4 bases to trimming and J lost 1 base, with 11 bases between them. The germline V gene has CDR1 SGHVS and CDR2 FQNEAQ. This CDR3 contains 14 residues. In nucleotides, the CDR3 is TGTGCCAGCAGCTACCGGAGAAATTCCTACGAGCAGTACTTC. Amino acids: CASSYRRNSYEQYF.

This sequence joins TRBV20-1 and TRBJ2-7; TRBD1 matches 8 bases. Germline V lookup: CDR1 DFQATT, CDR2 SNEGSKA (reference sequence). This CDR3 has 15 residues. V trimming: 7 bases; J trimming: 3 bases; junction bases outside the gene matches: 14. The CDR3 DNA is TGCAGTGGGTACGTCGCCGGGACAGGCCTCTACGAGCAGTACTTC. This sequence encodes CSGYVAGTGLYEQYF.

The rearrangement uses TRBV3-1 and TRBJ2-1; 11 nucleotides line up with TRBD2. CDR1 LGHDT and CDR2 YNNKEL come from the germline V gene (reference sequence). The J segment lost 4 bases and the V segment lost 0 bases, leaving 8 bases of the junction unmatched. The length of the CDR3 is 18 residues. DNA of the CDR3: TGTGCCAGCAGCCAAGATCGCCCCGGGACTAGCGGTTACAATGAGCAGTTCTTC. This codes for CASSQDRPGTSGYNEQFF.

The gene calls are TRBV7-8 and TRBJ2-1; TRBD1 or TRBD2 may be the D gene (5 bases each). This CDR3 is 14 amino acids long. Trimming shortened V by 1 base and J by 14 bases, and 18 bases separated the two germline ends. Germline CDR1 and CDR2: SGHVS and FQNEAQ. The CDR3 coding sequence is TGTGCCAGCAGCTTAGTTCGGGACCCCCTGGGCGAGTTCTTC. Translated, it gives CASSLVRDPLGEFF. The whole variable domain, remainder taken from reference TRBV7-8 and TRBJ2-1, is GAGVSQSPRYKVAKRGQDVALRCDPISGHVSLFWYQQALGQGPEFLTYFQNEAQLDKSGLPSDRFFAERPEGSVSTLKIQRTQQEDSAVYLCASSLVRDPLGEFFGPGTRLTVL.

This clonotype turned up a few times. The chain recombines TRBV5-1 with TRBJ2-3; D uncertain. The CDR3 is 14 residues long. Between the trimmed V and J ends, which lost 2 bases and 5 bases, there was a span of 12 bases. The V gene's germline CDR1 is SGHRS and CDR2 YFSETQ. CDR3 in amino acids: CASSFGPWKDTQYF. The CDR3 region has the DNA TGCGCCAGCAGCTTTGGGCCCTGGAAAGATACGCAGTATTTT.

In this sample, this clonotype turned up many times. One end of the junction is discordant with germline, which a read error may explain. The J gene is TRBJ1-1, the V gene TRBV5-1; D is unresolved. The CDR3 runs 12 residues. Per the germline V gene, CDR1 is SGHRS and CDR2 is YFSETQ. DNA of the CDR3: TGTGCCAGCAGTTTATTGAACACTGAAGCTTTCTTT. This gives the protein CASSLLNTEAFF.

The chain employs TRBV12-3 or TRBV12-4 and TRBJ2-2; D remains unclear. Trimming removed 7 bases at V and 5 bases at J, with 8 bases between. The CDR3 length is 12 residues. CDR3 DNA sequence: TGTGCCAGCACTCCTATGACCGGGGAGCTGTTTTTT. Its protein product is CASTPMTGELFF.

This clonotype has just a few counts. The chain recombines TRBV7-2 with TRBJ2-7; D perhaps matches TRBD1 (5 bases). The CDR3 totals 14 residues. Trimming removed 1 base at V and 4 bases at J, with 11 bases between. Germline V gene data show CDR1 as SGHTA and CDR2 as FQGNSA. The DNA for the CDR3 is TGTGCCAGCAGCTTAGTTGTCACAGGATACGAGCAGTACTTC. Translation: CASSLVVTGYEQYF.

This clonotype was seen a few times. The chain uses TRBV29-1 and TRBJ2-7, with 10 nucleotides matching TRBD2. Per germline, CDR1 SQVTM and CDR2 ANQGSEA. The V segment lost 3 bases and the J segment 1 base; nucleotides outside the gene matches: 6. The CDR3 runs 15 residues. CDR3: CSVDPGTSVSYEQYF. DNA for the CDR3: TGCAGCGTTGACCCCGGGACTAGCGTTTCCTACGAGCAGTACTTC.

This rearrangement joins TRBV5-1 to TRBJ1-1; 11 bases map to TRBD1. This CDR3 has 12 residues. The V gene end was trimmed by 2 bases and the J gene end by 10 bases; junction bases not matched to a gene: 1. Germline CDR1 is SGHRS and CDR2 is YFSETQ. This CDR3 reads CASSFGTGGAFF. The CDR3 DNA reads TGCGCCAGCAGCTTTGGGACAGGGGGAGCTTTCTTT. Variable domain in full (rest from reference TRBV5-1 and TRBJ1-1): KAGVTQTPRYLIKTRGQQVTLSCSPISGHRSVSWYQQTPGQGLQFLFEYFSETQRNKGNFPGRFSGRQFSNSRSEMNVSTLELGDSALYLCASSFGTGGAFFGQGTRLTVV.

The gene calls are TRBV4-1 and TRBJ2-5; D unresolved. Per the germline V gene, CDR1 is MGHRA and CDR2 is YSYEKL. V was cut by 0 bases and J by 1 base, with 9 bases left in between. The CDR3 consists of 15 residues. The CDR3: CASSQDPRSQETQYF. The DNA for the CDR3 is TGCGCCAGCAGCCAAGATCCAAGATCCCAAGAGACCCAGTACTTC.

The chain is built from TRBV4-1 and TRBJ2-1; a weak D match, TRBD2 (6 bases). This CDR3 comprises 17 residues. Germline lookup yields CDR1 MGHRA and CDR2 YSYEKL. Between the trimmed V and J ends, which lost 1 base and 4 bases, there was a span of 17 bases. In DNA form, the CDR3 reads TGCGCCAGCAGCCAAGGACCTTTAAGCGGGCCGTACAATGAGCAGTTCTTC. Protein sequence: CASSQGPLSGPYNEQFF.

The chain has TRBV10-3 and TRBJ2-3; D gene uncertain. CDR3 length: 14 amino acids. The germline V gene has CDR1 ENHRY and CDR2 SYGVKD. Trimming took 4 bases from V and 4 from J, leaving 12 bases between them. For the CDR3, the DNA is TGTGCCATCAGTGGATGGGGTGACGCAGATACGCAGTATTTT. It codes for CAISGWGDADTQYF.

Ten or more counts support this clonotype. J is TRBJ1-2 and V is TRBV29-1; D gene unclear. The germline V gene encodes CDR1 SQVTM and CDR2 ANQGSEA. The CDR3 contains 13 residues. The V end lost 3 bases, the J end lost 1 base, and 9 bases lay between the germline ends. The CDR3 is CSVEAELNYGYTF. CDR3 in DNA: TGCAGCGTTGAGGCCGAGCTTAACTATGGCTACACCTTC.

The chain joins TRBV29-1 to TRBJ2-1; D unclear. The CDR3 consists of 10 residues. Germline values: CDR1 SQVTM, CDR2 ANQGSEA. V was trimmed by 5 bases and J by 7 bases, leaving 6 bases between them. CDR3 sequence: CSVKYNEQFF. The CDR3 DNA follows: TGCAGCGTTAAATATAATGAGCAGTTCTTC.

This clonotype has a handful of counts. The rearrangement links TRBV11-2 to TRBJ2-5; TRBD2 matches 11 bases. The ends lost 2 bases at V and 0 bases at J; junction bases unmatched: 8. The germline V gene encodes CDR1 SGHAT and CDR2 FQNNGV. The CDR3 has 18 amino acids. CDR3 nucleotides: TGTGCCAGCAGCTTAAATCTAGCGGGAGGCGAAAACCAAGAGACCCAGTACTTC. It codes for CASSLNLAGGENQETQYF.

The gene calls are TRBV7-8 and TRBJ2-6, with D possibly TRBD1 on 6 matching bases. The ends were cut back, 1 base at V and 7 bases at J, with 14 bases in the middle. Germline lookup yields CDR1 SGHVS and CDR2 FQNEAQ. The CDR3 is 16 amino acids. CDR3 bases: TGTGCCAGCAGCTTAGGGGGGCTCGGTAGCGCCAACGTCCTGACTTTC. Protein: CASSLGGLGSANVLTF.

V is TRBV2 and J is TRBJ2-7; 7 nucleotides agree with TRBD2. This CDR3 has 14 amino acids. V lost 8 bases and J lost 3; bases outside the gene matches: 10. Per germline, CDR1 SNHLY and CDR2 FYNNEI. The CDR3 region is CASRAGLAVYEQYF. DNA for the CDR3: TGTGCCAGCCGGGCCGGGCTAGCGGTCTACGAGCAGTACTTC. Full variable domain (outside the CDR3, taken from reference TRBV2 and TRBJ2-7): EPEVTQTPSHQVTQMGQEVILRCVPISNHLYFYWYRQILGQKVEFLVSFYNNEISEKSEIFDDQFSVERPDGSNFTLKIRSTKLEDSAMYFCASRAGLAVYEQYFGPGTRLTVT.

The chain employs TRBV19 and TRBJ1-5, with a possible D match to TRBD1 (5 bases). Trimming took 8 bases from V and 1 from J, leaving 9 bases between them. This CDR3 is built from 13 residues. Germline assignment: CDR1 LNHDA and CDR2 SQIVND (reference sequence). The CDR3 sequence is CASQKGSNQPQHF. The CDR3 DNA sequence: TGTGCCAGTCAAAAGGGGAGCAATCAGCCCCAGCATTTT.

This clonotype has just a few counts. This rearrangement joins TRBV25-1 to TRBJ2-2; 11 bases map to TRBD2. The CDR3 extends over 15 amino acids. CDR1 is MGHDK, CDR2 SYGVNS, per germline. V trimming: 4 bases; J trimming: 5 bases; junction bases outside the gene matches: 3. The CDR3 loop reads CASSVAGGRTGELFF. The CDR3 nucleotides read TGTGCCAGCAGTGTAGCGGGAGGGCGGACCGGGGAGCTGTTTTTT.

This clonotype occurred a few times. The chain has TRBV12-3 or TRBV12-4 and TRBJ2-5, with D possibly called TRBD1 or TRBD2 (5 bases each). Deletions cut 4 bases from V and 4 bases from J, with 10 bases between. This CDR3 region has 13 residues. The CDR3 loop is CASSSWDGETQYF. The CDR3 DNA reads as TGTGCCAGCAGTTCCTGGGACGGAGAGACCCAGTACTTC.

CDR3 region: CASSERDEQYF. For the CDR3, the DNA is TGTGCCAGCAGCGAGAGGGATGAGCAGTACTTC. The chain joins TRBV21-1 to TRBJ2-7; TRBD2, the table's D call, was not compared with the DNA. TRBV21-1 is tagged as a pseudogene. The CDR3 totals 11 residues.

This clonotype was detected only a few times. The chain has TRBV20-1 and TRBJ2-1; 7 nucleotides agree with TRBD2. In germline, CDR1 is DFQATT, CDR2 SNEGSKA (reference sequence). The CDR3 length is 14 residues. The trim removed 6 bases at V and 5 bases at J, leaving 10 bases unmatched. The DNA of the CDR3 is TGCAGTGCACCACGCCCCGGGAGGAACAATGAGCAGTTCTTC. Protein: CSAPRPGRNNEQFF.

The chain couples TRBV19 to TRBJ1-1; weak D call: TRBD1 (6 bases). The CDR3 spans 15 residues. Germline values: CDR1 LNHDA, CDR2 SQIVND (reference sequence). V gave up 6 bases and J gave up 3 bases, with 17 bases separating them. The CDR3 spells CASRPRAGGDTEAFF. The CDR3 DNA reads TGTGCCAGTAGGCCCAGAGCGGGGGGCGACACTGAAGCTTTCTTT.

The table lists this clonotype with a few counts. The chain employs TRBV21-1 and TRBJ2-7; TRBD2, as called in the table, went unchecked against the DNA. TRBV21-1 is a pseudogene. The CDR3 consists of 17 residues. The CDR3 is CASSKALRLAADYEQYF. CDR3 nucleotide sequence: TGTGCCAGCAGCAAAGCGCTTAGACTAGCGGCGGATTACGAGCAGTACTTC.

This clonotype has just a few counts. The chain is built from TRBV4-1 and TRBJ2-7; TRBD2 matches at 12 bases. The CDR3 totals 18 residues. Per the germline V gene, CDR1 is MGHRA and CDR2 is YSYEKL. Losses at the gene ends were 0 bases for V and 0 bases for J; bases not matched to a gene: 6. The CDR3: CASSQETGLAGPSYEQYF. The CDR3 DNA is TGCGCCAGCAGCCAAGAAACGGGACTAGCGGGCCCCTCCTACGAGCAGTACTTC.

The rearrangement links TRBV29-1 to TRBJ2-3; no clear D. This CDR3 has 13 residues. The ends were cut back, 5 bases at V and 0 bases at J, with 9 bases in the middle. Germline loops: CDR1 SQVTM, CDR2 ANQGSEA. The CDR3 DNA reads TGCAGCGTTTTAGTCCGGAGCACAGATACGCAGTATTTT. Translating it yields CSVLVRSTDTQYF.

This clonotype has a handful of counts. This sequence joins TRBV10-3 and TRBJ2-7; D ambiguous. Germline V gene lookup returns CDR1 ENHRY and CDR2 SYGVKD. V was trimmed by 0 bases and J by 7 bases, leaving 4 bases between them. This CDR3 is built from 11 residues. CDR3 nucleotides: TGTGCCATCAGTGAGTCGTGGGAGCAGTACTTC. It is translated as CAISESWEQYF.